The 31 T cell receptor beta chains below all came from one sample that was sequenced in a study of pediatric ulcerative colitis. Some clones are missing from TCRdb's copy, which holds only in-frame ones; the method was immunoSEQ multiplex PCR. The sample has 45,000 to 75,000 clones; 87% are singletons. Sequencing input: blood. The receptors were sampled from a boy between 10 and 17 years old who was a control in a study of pediatric ulcerative colitis.

The rearrangement uses TRBV7-8 and TRBJ1-2; 10 nucleotides align to TRBD1. Trimming at V came to 5 bases and at J to 2 bases, leaving 5 bases not matched to a gene. There are 15 residues in the CDR3. The germline gives CDR1 SGHVS, CDR2 FQNEAQ. The CDR3 DNA is TGTGCCAGCAGCCTAGGGGGACAGGGGAACTATGGCTACACCTTC. It encodes CASSLGGQGNYGYTF.

The chain is built from TRBV21-1 and TRBJ2-6. TRBV21-1 is given as a pseudogene. The CDR3 sequence is 15 residues long. The CDR3 spells CASSKVIVVGNVLTF. In nucleotides, the CDR3 is TGTGCCAGCAGCAAAGTCATTGTCGTAGGCAACGTCCTGACTTTC.

V usage is TRBV5-1 and J usage is TRBJ2-3; D gene ambiguous. Germline CDR1 is SGHRS and CDR2 is YFSETQ. The CDR3 spans 14 residues. With 2 bases removed from V and 3 bases from J, the gap between germline ends came to 10 bases. The CDR3 DNA reads as TGCGCCAGCAGCTTAGGGATTAGGACAGATACGCAGTATTTT. Protein product: CASSLGIRTDTQYF.

This clone was found a few times. The chain is built from TRBV14 and TRBJ2-2; unclear D gene. CDR1 SGHDN and CDR2 FVKESK come from the germline V gene. The CDR3 extends over 13 amino acids. The V gene lost 0 bases and the J gene lost 7 bases, with 6 bases spanning the gap. CDR3 nucleotides: TGTGCCAGCAGCCAAGATCTTGGCGGGGAGCTGTTTTTT. Protein: CASSQDLGGELFF.

The chain carries TRBV4-1 and TRBJ1-3, with D perhaps matching TRBD1 (6 bases). Germline V gene sequence: CDR1 MGHRA, CDR2 YSYEKL. V was shortened by 0 bases and J by 2 bases, with 8 bases between the two germline ends. This CDR3 comprises 15 residues. The CDR3 nucleotides are TGCGCCAGCAGCCAAGAGGGGGGCCCTGGAAACACCATATATTTT. It translates to CASSQEGGPGNTIYF.

The V call is TRBV2, the J call TRBJ2-2; D possibly corresponds to TRBD2 (5 bases). Trimming shortened V by 10 bases and J by 7 bases, and 16 bases separated the two germline ends. CDR1 is SNHLY, CDR2 FYNNEI, per germline. There are 13 residues in the CDR3. The CDR3 DNA sequence: TGTGCCACCGTAGAGGGCCTCCTCGGGGAGCTGTTTTTT. Amino acid sequence: CATVEGLLGELFF.

This chain joins TRBV28 and TRBJ2-3; D ambiguous. Germline lookup yields CDR1 MDHEN and CDR2 SYDVKM. The CDR3 contains 11 residues. V lost 2 bases and J lost 7, with 4 bases in between. For the CDR3, the DNA is TGTGCCAGCAGTTTAACCCATACGCAGTATTTT. Protein product: CASSLTHTQYF.

This clone was counted a single time. The rearrangement links TRBV27 to TRBJ2-5; 8 positions agree with TRBD2. The DNA matches TRBJ2-7 better at its end, which makes the J call doubtful. CDR3 length: 13 residues. The germline V gene has CDR1 MNHEY and CDR2 SMNVEV (reference sequence). The CDR3 coding sequence is TGTGCCAGCAGGACTAGCGATTCCTACGAGCAGTACTTC. It codes for CASRTSDSYEQYF.

V usage is TRBV4-1 and J usage is TRBJ2-1; TRBD1 matches at 10 bases. CDR1 MGHRA and CDR2 YSYEKL come from the germline V gene. CDR3 length: 16 residues. With 6 bases clipped from V and 3 bases from J, the junction kept 8 bases outside the gene matches. CDR3 residues: CASRKSRDRGYNEQFF. The DNA of the CDR3 is TGCGCCAGCAGGAAGAGCAGGGACAGGGGCTACAATGAGCAGTTCTTC.

The CDR3 reads CASSVEAAEMNTEAFF. The CDR3 DNA sequence: TGTGCCAGCAGCGTAGAAGCGGCGGAGATGAACACTGAAGCTTTCTTT. The chain employs TRBV9 and TRBJ1-1, with unresolved D. Germline V gene sequence: CDR1 SGDLS, CDR2 YYNGEE. Between the trimmed V and J ends, which lost 0 bases and 0 bases, there was a span of 12 bases. The CDR3 extends over 16 amino acids.

The chain has TRBV25-1 and TRBJ2-1; 7 bases agree with TRBD2. Germline V gives CDR1 MGHDK, CDR2 SYGVNS. With V trimmed by 5 bases and J by 4 bases, 5 bases remained unmatched. The CDR3 is 14 residues long. The CDR3 reads CASSRSGAYNEQFF. In DNA form, the CDR3 reads TGTGCCAGCAGTAGGAGCGGGGCATACAATGAGCAGTTCTTC.

V and J are TRBV6-4 and TRBJ2-1, with 7 nucleotides matching TRBD2. This CDR3 comprises 15 residues. V shed 0 bases, J shed 6 bases, and the junction held 5 bases outside the gene matches. Per the germline V gene, CDR1 is MRHNA and CDR2 is SNTAGT. CDR3 DNA sequence: TGTGCCAGCAGTGACTCCGAGGGAGGGTTCAATGAGCAGTTCTTC. As protein: CASSDSEGGFNEQFF.

The CDR3 sequence: CASTAQTGESYEQYF. For the CDR3, the DNA is TGTGCCAGCACCGCGCAGACAGGGGAGTCCTACGAGCAGTACTTC. The chain uses TRBV7-2 and TRBJ2-7, with 8 bases fitting TRBD1. The CDR3 spans 15 residues. Germline assignment: CDR1 SGHTA and CDR2 FQGNSA. The trim removed 7 bases at V and 1 base at J, leaving 9 bases unmatched.

The gene calls are TRBV4-1 and TRBJ2-7; tentative D call: TRBD1 (6 bases). CDR1 MGHRA and CDR2 YSYEKL come from the germline V gene. This CDR3 has 15 residues. Trimming pared 5 bases from V and 6 bases from J, leaving 20 bases between. The CDR3 sequence: CASSVPGALRGEQYF. CDR3 nucleotides: TGCGCCAGCAGCGTTCCTGGGGCGCTCAGGGGCGAGCAGTACTTC.

The genes are TRBV5-1 and TRBJ2-2; D is unclear. The germline CDR1 and CDR2 sequences are SGHRS and YFSETQ. The V end was cut by 4 bases, the J end by 5 bases, with 12 bases between. This CDR3 comprises 14 residues. CDR3 DNA sequence: TGCGCCAGCAGCCCCGAGGTAACGACCGGGGAGCTGTTTTTT. This translates into CASSPEVTTGELFF.

The chain has TRBV19 and TRBJ1-2, with TRBD1 matching over 7 bases. Germline V lookup: CDR1 LNHDA, CDR2 SQIVND (reference sequence). J lost 2 bases, V lost 5 bases, and 8 bases had no gene match. This CDR3 is 15 amino acids long. For the CDR3, the DNA is TGTGCCAGTAGTCGGGGGGGACAGATAAACTATGGCTACACCTTC. Its translation: CASSRGGQINYGYTF.

The CDR3 coding sequence is TGTGCCAGCAGTGCCGGACAGGATAACTATGGCTACACCTTC. Its protein product is CASSAGQDNYGYTF. The chain employs TRBV6-1 and TRBJ1-2, with 7 bases aligning to TRBD1. The germline V gene encodes CDR1 MNHNS and CDR2 SASEGT. The CDR3 totals 14 residues. Trimming removed 4 bases from V and 1 base from J; junction bases left unmatched: 3.

V and J are TRBV15 and TRBJ2-1; a weak D match, TRBD1 (6 bases). The CDR3 extends over 15 amino acids. Trimming left V 4 bases short and J 7 bases short, with 17 bases between. CDR1 and CDR2 from the germline V gene are LNHNV and YYDKDF (reference sequence). Here the CDR3 reads CATSTTLTGGNEQFF. The CDR3 nucleotides are TGTGCCACCAGCACGACCCTGACAGGAGGTAATGAGCAGTTCTTC. The variable domain in full, completed from reference TRBV15 and TRBJ2-1, reads DAMVIQNPRYQVTQFGKPVTLSCSQTLNHNVMYWYQQKSSQAPKLLFHYYDKDFNNEADTPDNFQSRRPNTSFCFLDIRSPGLGDTAMYLCATSTTLTGGNEQFFGPGTRLTVL.

The V and J genes are TRBV9 and TRBJ2-2, with TRBD2 as a possible D gene (6 bases). Germline V gene lookup returns CDR1 SGDLS and CDR2 YYNGEE. The ends were cut back, 3 bases at V and 2 bases at J, with 17 bases in the middle. This CDR3 region has 17 residues. For the CDR3, the DNA is TGTGCCAGCAGCGAACGCGGGGACCGGGTAAACACCGGGGAGCTGTTTTTT. It encodes CASSERGDRVNTGELFF.

In DNA, the CDR3 is TGTGCCAGTGGGATACTAGCGGGGGGACTGTACGAGCAGTACTTC. This sequence encodes CASGILAGGLYEQYF. V and J are TRBV19 and TRBJ2-7; 12 nucleotides match TRBD2. The germline V gene encodes CDR1 LNHDA and CDR2 SQIVND (reference sequence). V dropped 8 bases and J dropped 4; count of bases not matched to a gene: 9. This CDR3 region has 15 residues.

The V call is TRBV5-1, the J call TRBJ2-2; possible D gene TRBD2, 6 bases. V lost 5 bases to trimming and J lost 0 bases, with 8 bases between them. The CDR3 totals 14 residues. CDR1 is SGHRS, CDR2 YFSETQ, per germline. CDR3 in DNA: TGCGCCAGCAGGGCGGGGACGAACACCGGGGAGCTGTTTTTT. This encodes CASRAGTNTGELFF.

The chain is built from TRBV6-4 and TRBJ2-3; no reliable D call. The CDR3 is 13 amino acids. The germline gives CDR1 MRHNA, CDR2 SNTAGT. V lost 0 bases, J lost 9 bases, and 10 bases lay in between. The chain's CDR3 is CASSDSLGTTQYF. Written as DNA, the CDR3 is TGTGCCAGCAGTGACTCGTTGGGAACAACGCAGTATTTT.

V is TRBV7-8 and J is TRBJ2-3; 9 bases line up with TRBD1. CDR1 is SGHVS, CDR2 FQNEAQ, per germline. V lost 0 bases to trimming and J lost 7 bases; unmatched junction nucleotides: 11. The CDR3 loop spans 17 amino acids. CDR3 sequence (DNA): TGTGCCAGCAGCTTAGCAGGACAGGGGAACCCCGGGAATACGCAGTATTTT. Amino acid sequence: CASSLAGQGNPGNTQYF.

The V and J genes are TRBV5-1 and TRBJ1-3; D remains unclear. The V gene lost 8 bases and the J gene lost 2 bases, with 11 bases spanning the gap. CDR1 is SGHRS and CDR2 is YFSETQ in the germline V gene. The CDR3 loop spans 13 amino acids. The CDR3 DNA sequence: TGCGCCAGAGGAGCAGGTCCTGGAAACACCATATATTTT. The encoded protein is CARGAGPGNTIYF.

The CDR3 is CASSQVSRDNEQFF. The CDR3 nucleotides read TGCGCCAGCAGCCAAGTATCCCGGGACAATGAGCAGTTCTTC. The chain joins TRBV4-1 to TRBJ2-1; D uncertain. The V end lost 1 base, the J end lost 5 bases, and 9 bases lay between the germline ends. In germline, CDR1 is MGHRA, CDR2 YSYEKL. The CDR3 is 14 amino acids.

This clone was counted a few times. The chain carries TRBV7-9 and TRBJ1-3; D unclear. CDR1 and CDR2 from the germline V gene are SEHNR and FQNEAQ (reference sequence). This CDR3 has 14 residues. V was clipped by 6 bases and J by 0 bases, with 9 bases between them. CDR3 coding DNA: TGTGCCAGCAGGCTCCCCAGCTCTGGAAACACCATATATTTT. Its protein is CASRLPSSGNTIYF.

V and J are TRBV19 and TRBJ1-1, with D possibly being TRBD1 (5 bases). The germline V gene has CDR1 LNHDA and CDR2 SQIVND (reference sequence). V was cut by 11 bases and J by 0 bases, with 7 bases left in between. The CDR3 is 11 amino acids. The CDR3, as DNA: TGTGCCGGGGGAATGAACACTGAAGCTTTCTTT. Translated: CAGGMNTEAFF.

The V and J genes are TRBV7-2 and TRBJ1-1; 10 bases match TRBD1. This CDR3 spans 17 amino acids. V lost 6 bases and J lost 4; bases outside the gene matches: 14. The germline V gene has CDR1 SGHTA and CDR2 FQGNSA. In nucleotides, the CDR3 is TGTGCCAGCAGACCCCAAACCGGGACAGGGGATAGCACTGAAGCTTTCTTT. Residues: CASRPQTGTGDSTEAFF.

This rearrangement joins TRBV15 to TRBJ1-1; D is perhaps TRBD1 (5 bases). Germline CDR1 and CDR2: LNHNV and YYDKDF (reference sequence). Trimming removed 0 bases at V and 0 bases at J, with 14 bases between. The CDR3 sequence is 17 residues long. CDR3 protein: CATSRDPRTLLNTEAFF. In nucleotides, the CDR3 is TGTGCCACCAGCAGAGATCCTAGGACACTACTGAACACTGAAGCTTTCTTT.

This chain connects TRBV28 to TRBJ2-4; no clear D gene. V was cut by 10 bases and J by 0 bases, with 13 bases left in between. Germline CDR1 MDHEN, CDR2 SYDVKM. This CDR3 is built from 14 residues. CDR3 bases: TGTGCCACCGAAGCCCTTTCAGCCAAAAACATTCAGTACTTC. It specifies CATEALSAKNIQYF.

This chain uses TRBV11-1 with TRBJ2-5, with 7 positions matching TRBD1. The CDR3 consists of 15 residues. The germline V gene encodes CDR1 SGHAT and CDR2 FQDESV (reference sequence). The V and J ends lost 5 bases and 1 base, in that order; junction bases with no gene match: 7. DNA of the CDR3: TGTGCCAGCAGCCGACAGGGCTCTACCCAAGAGACCCAGTACTTC. The encoded protein is CASSRQGSTQETQYF. The entire variable domain, with the rest obtained from reference TRBV11-1 and TRBJ2-5, is as follows: EAEVAQSPRYKITEKSQAVAFWCDPISGHATLYWYRQILGQGPELLVQFQDESVVDDSQLPKDRFSAERLKGVDSTLKIQPAELGDSAMYLCASSRQGSTQETQYFGPGTRLLVL.